This TCR beta chain was sequenced during a study of shared clonotypes between healthy human individuals. Study summary: Used for every donor were three CD4 naive, three CD4 memory, two CD8 naive and one CD8 memory plate. Study results and limitations: The rarefaction results pointed to incomplete sorted-subset sequencing despite large depth.

Source study methods: From ImmunoSEQ came sequences covering only the junction and carrying no quality scores, so filtering differed. The method was immunoSEQ multiplex PCR; TCRdb's version includes in-frame clones alone and lacks a portion of them. V, J and clone size derive from that table, while D and trimming were established from the DNA sequence. Among millions of clones listed, around 93% were seen once. This clone was found once. Antigen specificity is unknown. The CDR3 covers 12 residues. Trimming shortened V by 10 bases and J by 7 bases, and 17 bases separated the two germline ends. Germline values: CDR1 MNHEY, CDR2 SMNVEV (reference sequence). CD45RO negativity and positive selection for CCR7 defined naive CD8 cells, a population that excluded terminally differentiated effector memory CD45RA+ cells. Donors included only healthy HIV-negative adults lacking recent acute infections or vaccinations.

The chain joins TRBV27 to TRBJ2-7, with D hard to call. Material for sequencing was naive CD8+ T cells from PBMCs. The origin of this receptor is a man between 18 and 29 years old in good health. Some clones in this sample may be carry-over from other donors' samples. The CDR3 loop is CATRRGYVEQYF. The DNA for the CDR3 is TGTGCCACTCGGAGAGGATATGTGGAGCAGTACTTC.